The rows below give T cell receptor beta chains drawn from one sample of a study of cytomegalovirus exposure and HLA in healthy donors. Sequencing used immunoSEQ multiplex PCR; TCRdb keeps in-frame clones, though not all of them. Among nearly 110,000 clones listed, 81% were seen once. The sequencing sample was made of PBMCs. The source of these receptors is a young man in good health and CMV-seronegative. Both conserved end residues are part of each CDR3. D genes are given only for firm matches. Clone sizes are given selectively: once, few, many, or a class where the clone is expanded.

CDR3,DNA,D,size,V,J
CASSLPDTNTQYF,TGTGCCAGCAGTTTACCAGACACGAATACGCAGTATTTT,NA,NA,TRBV27,TRBJ2-3
CASSLAERALYF,TGTGCCAGCAGCTTGGCTGAGCGGGCTTTGTACTTC,NA,NA,TRBV5-5,TRBJ2-7
CASAPWNRKGETQYF,TGTGCCAGCGCCCCGTGGAACAGGAAAGGTGAGACCCAGTACTTC,NA,NA,TRBV4-2,TRBJ2-5
CATSEPVLTNEKLFF,TGTGCCACCAGCGAACCAGTGCTTACTAATGAAAAACTGTTTTTT,NA,NA,TRBV15,TRBJ1-4
CSVEGTDSYEQYF,TGCAGCGTTGAAGGGACGGACAGTTACGAGCAGTACTTC,NA,NA,TRBV29-1,TRBJ2-7
CASSSTIQDQPQHF,TGTGCCAGCAGCTCTACTATACAGGATCAGCCCCAGCATTTT,NA,NA,TRBV7-9,TRBJ1-5
CAWSVSHGTEAFF,TGTGCCTGGAGTGTATCCCACGGGACTGAAGCTTTCTTT,NA,NA,TRBV30,TRBJ1-1
CASSPLGLAGDSKNIQYF,TGTGCCAGCAGCCCTCTTGGACTAGCGGGAGATTCCAAAAACATTCAGTACTTC,TRBD2,NA,TRBV7-8,TRBJ2-4
CASSLAHTPADGYTF,TGCGCCAGCAGCTTGGCTCACACGCCTGCTGATGGCTACACCTTC,NA,NA,TRBV5-1,TRBJ1-2
CASSLGRGEGYGYTF,TGTGCCAGCAGCTTGGGCAGGGGAGAGGGCTATGGCTACACCTTC,NA,NA,TRBV7-9,TRBJ1-2
CASSYGTGPYEQYF,TGTGCCAGCAGCTACGGGACAGGCCCCTACGAGCAGTACTTC,TRBD1,NA,TRBV11-3,TRBJ2-7
CASSLGTSYEQFF,TGTGCCAGCAGTTTAGGGACTAGCTATGAGCAGTTCTTC,TRBD2,few,TRBV27,TRBJ2-1
CASSFVTEHFF,TGTGCCAGCAGCTTTGTGACAGAGCACTTCTTC,NA,few,TRBV5-6,TRBJ2-1
CSVEGLEYEQYF,TGCAGCGTTGAAGGGCTAGAGTACGAGCAGTACTTC,NA,once,TRBV29-1,TRBJ2-7
CASSQGDLRGFPQETQYF,TGTGCCAGCAGCCAAGGAGACTTGCGGGGGTTCCCACAAGAGACCCAGTACTTC,TRBD2,NA,TRBV4-2,TRBJ2-5
CASSQGILAQEYNEQFF,TGCGCCAGCAGCCAAGGGATACTAGCGCAGGAATACAATGAGCAGTTCTTC,TRBD2,NA,TRBV4-1,TRBJ2-1
CASSSDRDTQYF,TGTGCCAGCAGCTCCGACAGGGATACGCAGTATTTT,NA,NA,TRBV7-9,TRBJ2-3
CASSQRGGQGEKLFF,TGTGCCAGCAGCCAGAGGGGGGGGCAGGGCGAAAAACTGTTTTTT,NA,NA,TRBV7-8,TRBJ1-4
CSVEGRQGISGELFF,TGCAGCGTTGAAGGTCGGCAGGGTATCTCCGGGGAGCTGTTTTTT,NA,NA,TRBV29-1,TRBJ2-2
CAISDRAGVSPLHF,TGTGCCATCTCGGACAGGGCCGGTGTCTCACCCCTCCACTTT,TRBD1,few,TRBV6-1,TRBJ1-6
CASSDRGRTGALYSNQPQHF,TGTGCCAGCAGCGATAGAGGGCGGACAGGAGCCCTCTATAGCAATCAGCCCCAGCATTTT,TRBD1,NA,TRBV7-8,TRBJ1-5
CASSFGQNSPLHF,TGTGCCAGCAGCTTCGGACAGAATTCACCCCTCCACTTT,NA,NA,TRBV11-3,TRBJ1-6
CASSGGTSPTDTQYF,TGCGCCAGCAGCGGCGGGACTAGCCCCACAGATACGCAGTATTTT,TRBD2,NA,TRBV5-1,TRBJ2-3
CASRGGRPQHF,TGTGCCAGCAGGGGGGGACGGCCCCAGCATTTT,NA,NA,TRBV28,TRBJ1-5
CASRSGRGRRETQYF,TGTGCCAGCAGGTCTGGGCGCGGGAGGCGGGAGACCCAGTACTTC,TRBD2,NA,TRBV5-8,TRBJ2-5
CATSSRDTFTQYF,TGTGCCACCAGCAGCCGGGACACCTTCACGCAGTATTTT,NA,NA,TRBV15,TRBJ2-3
CASSLTVAYEQYF,TGTGCCAGCAGTTTAACCGTAGCCTACGAGCAGTACTTC,NA,NA,TRBV27,TRBJ2-7
CASSRTGISYEQYF,TGTGCCAGCAGTCGGACAGGGATCTCCTACGAGCAGTACTTC,TRBD1,once,TRBV6-1,TRBJ2-7